One sample yielded the 12 T cell receptor beta chains listed below, sequenced in a study of spatial heterogeneity in lung cancer. As to time point: sample taken at primary tumor resection. Each CDR3 protein is one row after TCRdb ran MiXCR on the 5' RACE reads. This repertoire shows around 23,000 distinct CDR3 sequences, 5% to 7.5% found once; its top ten account for about a tenth. General study points: Higher tumor mutation counts went along with higher counts of expanded intratumoral alpha and beta TCRs.

These TCRs are of unknown antigen specificity. This material consisted of lung tumor tissue, taken at surgery. Receptor source: a male donor with early-stage non-small cell lung cancer.

Worth noting for this clonotype: The junction departs from the called germline gene at one end, perhaps through a read error. This chain's CDR3 is CVSSTPGLGETQYF. In DNA, the CDR3 is TGTGTCAGCAGCACCCCGGGACTAGGCGAGACCCAGTACTTC. V usage is TRBV7-9 and J usage is TRBJ2-5; 8 bases are shared with TRBD2. Germline CDR1 SEHNR, CDR2 FQNEAQ (reference sequence). CDR3 length equals 14 residues.

This clonotype was seen many times. The rearrangement joins TRBV5-4 to TRBJ2-7; D is possibly TRBD1 or TRBD2 (5 bases each). Germline values: CDR1 SGHNT, CDR2 YYREEE (reference sequence). This CDR3 comprises 16 residues. The V gene lost 0 bases and the J gene lost 2 bases, with 15 bases spanning the gap. CDR3 residues: CASSLDGAGLPYEQYF. DNA for the CDR3: TGTGCCAGCAGCTTGGACGGGGCAGGTTTACCCTACGAGCAGTACTTC. The full variable domain, rest sourced from reference TRBV5-4 and TRBJ2-7, is ETGVTQSPTHLIKTRGQQVTLRCSSQSGHNTVSWYQQALGQGPQFIFQYYREEENGRGNFPPRFSGLQFPNYSSELNVNALELDDSALYLCASSLDGAGLPYEQYFGPGTRLTVT.

This clonotype was seen a handful of times. V and J are TRBV6-2 or TRBV6-3 and TRBJ1-6; D is perhaps TRBD1 (5 bases). This CDR3 is built from 17 residues. Trimming removed 0 bases from V and 0 bases from J, with 9 bases in between. Germline V gene data show CDR1 as MNHEY and CDR2 as SVGEGT. The CDR3 coding sequence is TGTGCCAGCAGTTACTCGCCAGGGAGCTCCTATAATTCACCCCTCCACTTT. The encoded protein is CASSYSPGSSYNSPLHF.

This clonotype was observed at least ten times. This chain uses TRBV7-2 with TRBJ1-2, with 8 bases matching TRBD1. This CDR3 region has 13 residues. Germline V gives CDR1 SGHTA, CDR2 FQGNSA. V lost 4 bases and J lost 6; bases outside the gene matches: 4. The CDR3 reads CASSSSTGDGYTF. Here the CDR3 DNA reads TGTGCCAGCAGCTCATCGACAGGGGATGGCTACACCTTC.

This clonotype came up many times. The genes are TRBV28 and TRBJ1-5, with 10 bases matching TRBD1. Unmatched junction bases numbered 8, after V lost 6 bases and J lost 3 bases. The germline CDR1 and CDR2 sequences are MDHEN and SYDVKM. The CDR3 spans 16 residues. DNA for the CDR3: TGTGCCAGCAGACCTGGGGGACAGGGGAACAATCAGCCCCAGCATTTT. Protein product: CASRPGGQGNNQPQHF.

The chain joins TRBV7-9 to TRBJ2-5, with a weak D call TRBD2 (6 bases). The CDR3 runs 14 residues. Germline V gives CDR1 SEHNR, CDR2 FQNEAQ (reference sequence). The V end lost 5 bases, the J end lost 5 bases, and 15 bases lay between the germline ends. The CDR3 DNA sequence: TGTGCCAGCAGCATCCCGGGAGTAGGGGAGACCCAGTACTTC. It yields the protein CASSIPGVGETQYF.

Ten or more counts support this clonotype. The CDR3 DNA reads TGCGCCAGCAGCTTGGAGGGAAGGTCCTACGAGCAGTACTTC. It codes for CASSLEGRSYEQYF. The chain couples TRBV5-1 to TRBJ2-7; D not resolved. Trimming left V 0 bases short and J 1 base short, with 8 bases between. This CDR3 region has 14 residues. Germline V CDR1 and CDR2: SGHRS, YFSETQ.

By its share, this clonotype is medium-sized. The chain uses TRBV11-1 and TRBJ2-5; TRBD2 matches 7 bases. V lost 3 bases, J lost 0 bases, and 4 bases stayed unmatched. The germline V gene has CDR1 SGHAT and CDR2 FQDESV (reference sequence). CDR3 length: 15 amino acids. CDR3 in DNA: TGTGCCAGCAGCTTGAGCGGGACGTACCAAGAGACCCAGTACTTC. It specifies CASSLSGTYQETQYF.

This clonotype has a count of ten or more. The chain has TRBV5-1 and TRBJ1-1; possibly TRBD1 for D (5 bases). V dropped 3 bases and J dropped 1 base, with 13 bases sitting between them. Germline V gives CDR1 SGHRS, CDR2 YFSETQ. The CDR3 contains 15 residues. The DNA of the CDR3 is TGCGCCAGCAGCTCCCAGGTTACAGGGAACACTGAAGCTTTCTTT. It encodes CASSSQVTGNTEAFF.

This clonotype occurred many times. V is TRBV20-1 and J is TRBJ2-5; the D gene is possibly TRBD2 (5 bases). This CDR3 has 15 residues. CDR1 is DFQATT, CDR2 SNEGSKA, per germline (reference sequence). Trimming took off 5 bases at V and 4 bases at J, with 20 bases between the two ends. This chain's CDR3 is CSAPGPQRVGETQYF. CDR3 sequence (DNA): TGCAGTGCTCCCGGGCCCCAGAGGGTCGGAGAGACCCAGTACTTC.

Details on this clonotype: A read error may be the cause here, since a much bigger clone is one base away. The chain is built from TRBV2 and TRBJ2-2, with unresolved D. V was trimmed by 4 bases and J by 1 base, leaving 7 bases between them. In germline, CDR1 is SNHLY, CDR2 FYNNEI. The CDR3 loop spans 14 amino acids. In nucleotides, the CDR3 is TGTGCCAGCAGTGCTCGGCAGAACACCGGGGAGCTGTTTTTT. Protein sequence: CASSARQNTGELFF.

This clonotype came up a few times. This chain connects TRBV12-3 or TRBV12-4 to TRBJ2-7, with D unclear. CDR3 size: 14 residues. V gave up 8 bases and J gave up 2 bases, with 16 bases separating them. The CDR3 spells CASGMGLATYEQYF. In DNA form, the CDR3 reads TGTGCCAGCGGTATGGGCCTGGCCACCTACGAGCAGTACTTC.